The present T cell receptor (beta chain) was sequenced within a study of metastatic and nonmetastatic thyroid tumors. Thyroid surgery was preceded by no treatment in any patient. TCRdb re-called clones via MiXCR from the PCR reads. The top ten hold just under 9.5% of the sample, which has just under 60,000 clones, 15% to 20% seen once. This clone was picked up a small number of times. In germline, CDR1 is MGHDK, CDR2 SYGVNS. The trim removed 4 bases at V and 2 bases at J, leaving 17 bases unmatched. The CDR3 runs to 19 residues. The V gene is TRBV25-1, the J gene TRBJ2-3; TRBD2 matches 8 bases. What was sequenced was blood. This clonotype was sampled from a male donor with papillary thyroid cancer or a benign thyroid nodule (not recorded which). Some clones in this sample may be carry-over from other donors' samples. CDR3 nucleotide sequence: TGTGCCAGCAGTGCGTGGTACGCGACTAGCGTTGTTGACACAGATACGCAGTATTTT. Amino acid sequence: CASSAWYATSVVDTDTQYF.